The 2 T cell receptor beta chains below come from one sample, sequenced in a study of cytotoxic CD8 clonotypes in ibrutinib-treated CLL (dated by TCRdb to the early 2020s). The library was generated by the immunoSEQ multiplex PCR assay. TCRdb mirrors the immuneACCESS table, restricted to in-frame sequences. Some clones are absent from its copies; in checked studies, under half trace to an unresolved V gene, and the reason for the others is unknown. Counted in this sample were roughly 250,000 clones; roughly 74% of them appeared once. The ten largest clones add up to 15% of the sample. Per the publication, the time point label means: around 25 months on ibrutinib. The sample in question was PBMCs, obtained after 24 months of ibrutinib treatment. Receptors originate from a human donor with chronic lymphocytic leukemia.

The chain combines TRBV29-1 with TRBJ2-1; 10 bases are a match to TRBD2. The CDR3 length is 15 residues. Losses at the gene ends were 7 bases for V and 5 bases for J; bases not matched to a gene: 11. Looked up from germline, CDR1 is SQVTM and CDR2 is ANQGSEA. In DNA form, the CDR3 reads TGCAGCGGAGTAGAACCGGGACTAGCGAACAATGAGCAGTTCTTC. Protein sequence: CSGVEPGLANNEQFF.

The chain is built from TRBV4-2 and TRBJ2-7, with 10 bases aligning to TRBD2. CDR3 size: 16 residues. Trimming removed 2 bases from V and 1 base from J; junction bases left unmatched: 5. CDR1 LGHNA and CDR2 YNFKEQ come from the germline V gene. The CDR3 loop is CASSQYSSGSSYEQYF. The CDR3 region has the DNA TGTGCCAGCAGCCAATACTCTAGCGGGAGTTCCTACGAGCAGTACTTC.